This TCR beta chain appears in the sequencing data of a study of neoadjuvant anti-PD-1 for oral cavity cancer. Generated by immunoSEQ multiplex PCR, the TCRdb table keeps only in-frame clones and is missing some. The sample includes 55,000 to 75,000 clones, less than 90% of them seen just once. The sample's time point: after neoadjuvant nivolumab, at surgical resection. Trimming left V 1 base short and J 5 bases short, with 12 bases between. Germline assignment: CDR1 SEHNR and CDR2 FQNEAQ (reference sequence). The CDR3 spans 16 residues. The source was PBMCs, collected after nivolumab (anti-PD-1) treatment. The chain recombines TRBV7-9 with TRBJ1-6; no definite D call. The receptor was derived from a person aged 35 to 85 with oral cavity squamous cell carcinoma. DNA for the CDR3: TGTGCCAGCAGCTTAGGCGTCTGGTCAGATAATTCACCCCTCCACTTT. Protein: CASSLGVWSDNSPLHF.